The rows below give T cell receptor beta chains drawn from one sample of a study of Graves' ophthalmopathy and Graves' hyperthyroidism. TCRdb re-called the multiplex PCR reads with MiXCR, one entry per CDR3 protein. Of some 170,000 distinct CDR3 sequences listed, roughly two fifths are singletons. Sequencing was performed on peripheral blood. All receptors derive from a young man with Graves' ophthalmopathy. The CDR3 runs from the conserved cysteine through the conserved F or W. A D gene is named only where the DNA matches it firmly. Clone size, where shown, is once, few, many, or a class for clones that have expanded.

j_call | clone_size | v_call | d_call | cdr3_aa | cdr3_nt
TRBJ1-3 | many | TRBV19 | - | CASSIVFGVRAGNTIYF | TGTGCCAGTAGTATAGTATTCGGGGTCAGGGCTGGAAACACCATATATTTT
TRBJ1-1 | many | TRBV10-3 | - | CAISESSGFEAFF | TGTGCCATCAGTGAGTCGTCGGGGTTTGAAGCTTTCTTT
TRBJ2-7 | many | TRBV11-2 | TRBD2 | CASSSRGAGELSEQYF | TGTGCCAGCAGCTCCCGGGGAGCGGGAGAATTGAGCGAGCAGTACTTC
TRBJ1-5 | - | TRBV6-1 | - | CASNTDRGNQPQHF | TGTGCCAGTAACACGGACCGAGGCAATCAGCCCCAGCATTTT
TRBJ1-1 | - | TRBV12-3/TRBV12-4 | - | CASSGPGQFF | TGTGCCAGCAGCGGACCTGGCCAATTTTTT
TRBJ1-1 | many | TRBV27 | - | CASSLYRANTEAFF | TGTGCCAGCAGTTTATACAGAGCAAACACTGAAGCTTTCTTT
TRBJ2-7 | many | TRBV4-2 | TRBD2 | CASSQPGLAVSYEQYF | TGTGCCAGCAGCCAACCGGGACTAGCGGTCTCCTACGAGCAGTACTTC
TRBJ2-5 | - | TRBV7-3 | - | CASSFSLGETQYF | TGTGCCAGCAGCTTTTCCTTGGGGGAGACCCAGTACTTC
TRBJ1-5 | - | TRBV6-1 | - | CASSDGRSNQPQHF | TGTGCCAGCAGTGACGGGCGGAGCAATCAGCCCCAGCATTTT
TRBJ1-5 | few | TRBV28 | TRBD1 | CATLTGGANQPQHF | TGTGCCACCCTGACAGGGGGCGCGAATCAGCCCCAGCATTTT
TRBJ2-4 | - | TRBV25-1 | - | CASSLAGTQGAKNIQYF | TGTGCCAGCAGTCTCGCCGGGACGCAGGGAGCCAAAAACATTCAGTACTTC
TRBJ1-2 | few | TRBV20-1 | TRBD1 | CSARVTGTGGYGYTF | TGCAGTGCTAGAGTCACCGGGACAGGGGGCTATGGCTACACCTTC
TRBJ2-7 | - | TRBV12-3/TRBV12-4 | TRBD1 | CASSAGTGHYEQYF | TGTGCCAGCAGCGCGGGGACAGGGCACTACGAGCAGTACTTC
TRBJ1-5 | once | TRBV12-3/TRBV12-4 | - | CASSLLGYQPQHF | TGTGCCAGCAGCTTGTTGGGGTATCAGCCCCAGCATTTT
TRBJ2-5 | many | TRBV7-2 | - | CASSLNRALQETQYF | TGTGCCAGCAGCTTAAACAGGGCGCTCCAAGAGACCCAGTACTTC
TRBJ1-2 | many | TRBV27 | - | CASSQRTDMANYGYTF | TGTGCCAGCAGTCAAAGGACGGATATGGCTAACTATGGCTACACCTTC
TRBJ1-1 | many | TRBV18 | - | CASSPGGAPNTEAFF | TGTGCCAGCTCCCCCGGCGGGGCGCCGAACACTGAAGCTTTCTTT
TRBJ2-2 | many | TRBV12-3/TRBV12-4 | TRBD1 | CASKTGDTGELFF | TGTGCCAGCAAGACAGGGGACACCGGGGAGCTGTTTTTT
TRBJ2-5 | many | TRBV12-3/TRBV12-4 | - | CASSLHETQYF | TGTGCCAGCAGTTTACATGAGACCCAGTACTTC
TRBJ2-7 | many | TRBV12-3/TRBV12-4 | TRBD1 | CASSFWGQANSYEQYF | TGTGCCAGCAGTTTCTGGGGACAGGCCAACTCCTACGAGCAGTACTTC
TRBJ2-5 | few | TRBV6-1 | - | CASWTYQETQYF | TGTGCCAGCTGGACGTACCAAGAGACCCAGTACTTC
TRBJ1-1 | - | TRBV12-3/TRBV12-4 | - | CASSEGRVTEAFF | TGTGCCAGCAGTGAAGGGCGGGTCACTGAAGCTTTCTTT
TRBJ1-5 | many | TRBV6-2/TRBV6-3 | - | CASSSRANQPQHF | TGTGCCAGCAGTTCCAGGGCTAATCAGCCCCAGCATTTT
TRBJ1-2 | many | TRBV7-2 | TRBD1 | CASIYGDRSSYGYTF | TGTGCCAGCATCTATGGGGACAGGAGCTCCTATGGCTACACCTTC
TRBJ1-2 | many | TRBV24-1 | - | CATSFSAESGFYGYTF | TGTGCCACTTCTTTTTCTGCAGAATCAGGTTTTTATGGCTACACCTTC
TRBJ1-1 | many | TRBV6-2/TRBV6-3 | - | CASSSPYRKPPEAFF | TGTGCCAGCAGTTCCCCCTACAGGAAGCCCCCTGAAGCTTTCTTT
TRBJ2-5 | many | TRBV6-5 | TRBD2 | CASSYAGGSQETQYF | TGTGCCAGCAGTTACGCGGGAGGGAGCCAAGAGACCCAGTACTTC
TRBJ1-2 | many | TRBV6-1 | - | CASRDVGGYTF | TGTGCCAGCAGGGACGTCGGGGGCTACACCTTC
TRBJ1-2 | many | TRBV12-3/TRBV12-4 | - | CASSLDHGRGYTF | TGTGCCAGCAGTTTAGACCACGGGAGGGGCTACACCTTC
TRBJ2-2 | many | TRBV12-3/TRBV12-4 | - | CASSRPRAERPGELFF | TGTGCCAGCAGCCGACCACGAGCGGAGAGGCCCGGGGAGCTGTTTTTT
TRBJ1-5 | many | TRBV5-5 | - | CASSLSHNSNQPQHF | TGTGCCAGCAGCTTGAGTCATAATAGCAATCAGCCCCAGCATTTT
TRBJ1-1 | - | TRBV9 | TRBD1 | CASSGNWGDRVYF | TGTGCCAGCAGCGGGAACTGGGGGGACAGGGTCTACTTT
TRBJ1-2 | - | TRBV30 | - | CAWSVGRTNYGYTF | TGTGCCTGGAGTGTAGGGCGTACTAACTATGGCTACACCTTC
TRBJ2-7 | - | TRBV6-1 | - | CASSLVAGAPRSHEQYF | TGTGCCAGCAGTCTCGTGGCAGGGGCACCACGGAGCCACGAGCAGTACTTC
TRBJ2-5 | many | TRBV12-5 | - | CASGGTPETQYF | TGTGCTAGTGGTGGAACCCCGGAGACCCAGTACTTC
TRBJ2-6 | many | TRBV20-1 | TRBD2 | CSAASGGVSGANVLTF | TGCAGTGCCGCTAGCGGGGGGGTCTCTGGGGCCAACGTCCTGACTTTC
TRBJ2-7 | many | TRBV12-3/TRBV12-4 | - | CASSWGRRISSYEQYF | TGTGCCAGCAGTTGGGGCAGGCGGATTAGCTCCTACGAGCAGTACTTC
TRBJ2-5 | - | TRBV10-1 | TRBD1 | CASSEGQGEQETQYF | TGCGCCAGCAGTGAGGGACAGGGGGAACAAGAGACCCAGTACTTC
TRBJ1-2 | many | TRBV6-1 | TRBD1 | CASTKDREYYGYTF | TGTGCCAGCACCAAGGACAGGGAGTACTATGGCTACACCTTC
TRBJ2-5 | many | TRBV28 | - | CASRTGGKETQYF | TGTGCCAGCAGAACCGGGGGAAAAGAGACCCAGTACTTC
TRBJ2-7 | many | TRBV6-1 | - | CASSGSGSYEQYF | TGTGCCAGCAGTGGAAGCGGCTCCTACGAGCAGTACTTC
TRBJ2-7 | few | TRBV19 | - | CASTQAAGLYEQYF | TGTGCCAGTACTCAGGCGGCGGGCCTCTACGAGCAGTACTTC
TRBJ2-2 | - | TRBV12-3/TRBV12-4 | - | CAALFLIGTTNTGELFF | TGTGCCGCGCTCTTTCTCATTGGGACAACGAACACCGGGGAGCTGTTTTTT
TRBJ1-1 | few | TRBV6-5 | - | CASSYSRQNTEAFF | TGTGCCAGCAGTTACTCCCGACAGAACACTGAAGCTTTCTTT
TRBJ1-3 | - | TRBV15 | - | CATSIRGSGNTIYF | TGTGCCACCAGCATAAGGGGCTCTGGAAACACCATATATTTT
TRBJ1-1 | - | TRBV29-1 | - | CSVEDWGRGLYTEAFF | TGCAGCGTTGAAGATTGGGGCAGGGGACTCTACACTGAAGCTTTCTTT
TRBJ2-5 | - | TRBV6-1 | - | CASSERRETQYF | TGTGCCAGCAGTGAAAGGCGGGAGACCCAGTACTTC
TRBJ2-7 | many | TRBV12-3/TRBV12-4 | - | CASSFGDYEQYF | TGTGCCAGCAGTTTCGGGGACTACGAGCAGTACTTC
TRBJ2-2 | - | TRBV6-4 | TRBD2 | CASSPLAANTGELFF | TGTGCCAGCAGTCCCCTAGCGGCTAACACCGGGGAGCTGTTTTTT
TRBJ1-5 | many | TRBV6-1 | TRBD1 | CASSDHRGPNQPQHF | TGTGCCAGCAGTGATCACAGGGGGCCCAATCAGCCCCAGCATTTT
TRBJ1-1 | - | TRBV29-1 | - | CSGISRNTEAFF | TGCAGCGGCATAAGTAGGAACACTGAAGCTTTCTTT
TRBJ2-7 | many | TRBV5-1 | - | CASSPGRLDGYEQYF | TGCGCCAGCAGCCCGGGACGGCTAGACGGGTACGAGCAGTACTTC
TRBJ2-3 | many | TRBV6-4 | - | CASSDRQVGWADTQYF | TGTGCCAGCAGTGACCGACAGGTCGGTTGGGCAGATACGCAGTATTTT
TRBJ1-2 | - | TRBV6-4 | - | CASSRREGVNGYTF | TGTGCCAGCAGTCGCAGGGAGGGGGTAAATGGCTACACCTTC
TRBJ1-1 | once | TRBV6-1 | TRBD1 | CASSPSRGRPGTEAFF | TGTGCCAGCAGTCCTTCCAGGGGGCGCCCCGGCACTGAAGCTTTCTTT
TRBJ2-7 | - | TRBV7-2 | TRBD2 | CASSRTGTNHEQYF | TGTGCCAGCAGCCGAACCGGGACTAACCACGAGCAGTACTTC
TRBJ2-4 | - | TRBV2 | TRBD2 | CASSEGLGLVEKNIQYF | TGTGCCAGCAGTGAAGGCTTGGGACTAGTTGAGAAAAACATTCAGTACTTC
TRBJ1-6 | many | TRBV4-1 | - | CASSHPTRTPGGPLHF | TGCGCCAGCAGCCATCCTACCCGGACTCCCGGGGGCCCCCTCCACTTT
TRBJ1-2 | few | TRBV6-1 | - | CASSEFPGNYGYTF | TGTGCCAGCAGTGAATTCCCAGGCAACTATGGCTACACCTTC
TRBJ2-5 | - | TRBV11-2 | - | CASSKRTLGETQYF | TGTGCCAGCAGCAAAAGGACCCTAGGGGAGACCCAGTACTTC